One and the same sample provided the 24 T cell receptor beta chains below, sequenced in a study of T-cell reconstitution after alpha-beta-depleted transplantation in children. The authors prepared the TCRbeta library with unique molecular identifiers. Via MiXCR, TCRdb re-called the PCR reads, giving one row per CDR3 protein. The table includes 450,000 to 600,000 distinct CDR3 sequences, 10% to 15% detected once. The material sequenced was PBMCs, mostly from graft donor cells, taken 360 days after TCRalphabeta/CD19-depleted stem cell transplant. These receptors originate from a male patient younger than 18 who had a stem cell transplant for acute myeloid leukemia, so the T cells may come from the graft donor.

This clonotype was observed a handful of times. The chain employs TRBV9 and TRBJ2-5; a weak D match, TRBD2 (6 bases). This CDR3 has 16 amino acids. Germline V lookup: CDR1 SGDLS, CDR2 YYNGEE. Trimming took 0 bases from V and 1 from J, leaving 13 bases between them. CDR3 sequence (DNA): TGTGCCAGCAGCGTAGGGGCTAGCGTACTCCAAGAGACCCAGTACTTC. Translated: CASSVGASVLQETQYF.

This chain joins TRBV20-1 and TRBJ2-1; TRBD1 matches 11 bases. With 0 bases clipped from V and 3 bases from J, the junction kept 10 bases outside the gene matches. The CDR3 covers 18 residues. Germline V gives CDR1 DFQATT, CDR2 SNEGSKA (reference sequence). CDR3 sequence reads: CSARDTGGTGGIYNEQFF. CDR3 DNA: TGCAGTGCTAGAGATACTGGGGGGACAGGGGGGATCTACAATGAGCAGTTCTTC.

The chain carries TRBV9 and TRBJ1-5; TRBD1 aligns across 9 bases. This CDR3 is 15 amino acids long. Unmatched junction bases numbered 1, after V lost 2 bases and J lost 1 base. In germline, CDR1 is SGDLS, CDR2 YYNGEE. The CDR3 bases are TGTGCCAGCAGCGTCGGACAGGGGAGCAATCAGCCCCAGCATTTT. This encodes CASSVGQGSNQPQHF.

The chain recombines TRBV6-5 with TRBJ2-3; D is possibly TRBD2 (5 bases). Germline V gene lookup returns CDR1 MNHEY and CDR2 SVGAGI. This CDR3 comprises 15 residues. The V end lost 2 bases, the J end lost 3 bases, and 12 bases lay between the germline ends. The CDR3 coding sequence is TGTGCCAGCAGTTACACCCGGACGGGGACAGATACGCAGTATTTT. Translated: CASSYTRTGTDTQYF.

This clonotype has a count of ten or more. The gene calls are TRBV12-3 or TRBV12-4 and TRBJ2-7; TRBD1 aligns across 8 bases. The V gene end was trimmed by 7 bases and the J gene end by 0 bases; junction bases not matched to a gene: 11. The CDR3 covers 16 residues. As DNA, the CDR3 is TGTGCCAGCACCACTAGTTCTACAGGGGGCTCCTACGAGCAGTACTTC. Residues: CASTTSSTGGSYEQYF.

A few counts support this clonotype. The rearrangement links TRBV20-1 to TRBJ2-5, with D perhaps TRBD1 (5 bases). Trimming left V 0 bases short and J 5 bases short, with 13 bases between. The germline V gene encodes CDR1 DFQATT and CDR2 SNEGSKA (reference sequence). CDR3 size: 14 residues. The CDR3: CSARDVFRVETQYF. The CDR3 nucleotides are TGCAGTGCTAGAGATGTCTTCAGGGTGGAGACCCAGTACTTC.

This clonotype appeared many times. The CDR3 reads CSATLLLTYGYTF. CDR3 nucleotide sequence: TGCAGTGCTACCTTACTTTTGACCTATGGCTACACCTTC. This chain joins TRBV20-1 and TRBJ1-2, with D hard to call. Trimming took 4 bases from V and 4 from J, leaving 13 bases between them. CDR1 and CDR2 from the germline V gene are DFQATT and SNEGSKA (reference sequence). This CDR3 has 13 residues.

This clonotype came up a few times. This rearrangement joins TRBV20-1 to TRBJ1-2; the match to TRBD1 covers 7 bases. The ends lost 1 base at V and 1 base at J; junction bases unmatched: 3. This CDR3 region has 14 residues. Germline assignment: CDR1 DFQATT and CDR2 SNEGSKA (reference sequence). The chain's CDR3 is CSARGAGGNYGYTF. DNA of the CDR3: TGCAGTGCTAGAGGTGCAGGGGGTAACTATGGCTACACCTTC.

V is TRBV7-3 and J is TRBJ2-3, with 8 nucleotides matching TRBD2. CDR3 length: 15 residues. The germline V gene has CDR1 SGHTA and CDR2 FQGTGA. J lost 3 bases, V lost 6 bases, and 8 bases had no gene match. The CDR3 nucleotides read TGTGCCAGCAGACCCATCGGGAGGGGAACAGATACGCAGTATTTT. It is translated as CASRPIGRGTDTQYF.

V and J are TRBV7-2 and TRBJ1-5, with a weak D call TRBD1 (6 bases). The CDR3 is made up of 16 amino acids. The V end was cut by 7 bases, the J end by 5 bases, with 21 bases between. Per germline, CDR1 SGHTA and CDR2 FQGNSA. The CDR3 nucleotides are TGTGCCAGCACCAACGTGGGGGCGCAAGTCGATCAGCCCCAGCATTTT. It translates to CASTNVGAQVDQPQHF.

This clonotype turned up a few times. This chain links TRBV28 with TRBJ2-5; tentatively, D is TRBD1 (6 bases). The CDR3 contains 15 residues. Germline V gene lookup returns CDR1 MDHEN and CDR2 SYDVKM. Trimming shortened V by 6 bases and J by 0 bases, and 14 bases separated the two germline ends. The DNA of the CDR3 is TGTGCCAGCAGCCTTGAACAGGGCTACCAAGAGACCCAGTACTTC. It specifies CASSLEQGYQETQYF. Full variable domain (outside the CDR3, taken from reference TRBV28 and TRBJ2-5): DVKVTQSSRYLVKRTGEKVFLECVQDMDHENMFWYRQDPGLGLRLIYFSYDVKMKEKGDIPEGYSVSREKKERFSLILESASTNQTSMYLCASSLEQGYQETQYFGPGTRLLVL.

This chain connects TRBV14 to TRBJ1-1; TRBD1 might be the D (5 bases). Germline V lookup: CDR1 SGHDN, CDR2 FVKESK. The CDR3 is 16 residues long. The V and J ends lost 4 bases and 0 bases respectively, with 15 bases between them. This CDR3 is CASSPGVRGLNTEAFF. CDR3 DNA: TGTGCCAGCAGCCCCGGCGTAAGGGGACTGAACACTGAAGCTTTCTTT.

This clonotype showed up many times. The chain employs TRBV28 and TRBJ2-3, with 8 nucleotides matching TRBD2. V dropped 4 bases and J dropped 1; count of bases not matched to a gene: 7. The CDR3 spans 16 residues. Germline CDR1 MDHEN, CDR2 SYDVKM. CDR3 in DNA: TGTGCCAGCAGTTCAACTAGCGGATGGGGCACAGATACGCAGTATTTT. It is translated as CASSSTSGWGTDTQYF.

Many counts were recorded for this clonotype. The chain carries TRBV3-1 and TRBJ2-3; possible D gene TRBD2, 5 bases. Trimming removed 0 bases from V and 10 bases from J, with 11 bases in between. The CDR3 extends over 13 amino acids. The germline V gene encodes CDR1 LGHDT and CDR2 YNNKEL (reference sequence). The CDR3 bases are TGTGCCAGCAGCCAAGATCGGACTGGATCGCAGTATTTT. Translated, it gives CASSQDRTGSQYF.

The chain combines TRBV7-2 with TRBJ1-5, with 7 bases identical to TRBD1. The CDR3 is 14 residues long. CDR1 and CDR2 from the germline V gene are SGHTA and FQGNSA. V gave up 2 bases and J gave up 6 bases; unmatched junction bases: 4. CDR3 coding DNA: TGTGCCAGCAGCTTACGACAGGGTCGTCAGCCCCAGCATTTT. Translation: CASSLRQGRQPQHF.

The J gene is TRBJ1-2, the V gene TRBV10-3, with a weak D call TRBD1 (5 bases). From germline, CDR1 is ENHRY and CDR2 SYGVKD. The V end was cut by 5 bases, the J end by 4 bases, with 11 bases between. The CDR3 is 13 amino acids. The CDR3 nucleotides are TGTGCCATCAGTCCTGGGGGATCCTATGGCTACACCTTC. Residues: CAISPGGSYGYTF.

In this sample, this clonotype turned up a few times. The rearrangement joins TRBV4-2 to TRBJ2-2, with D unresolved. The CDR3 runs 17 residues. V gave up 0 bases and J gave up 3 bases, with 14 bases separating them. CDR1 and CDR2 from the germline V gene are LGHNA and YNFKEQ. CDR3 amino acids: CASSQDRAPRDTGELFF. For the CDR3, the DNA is TGTGCCAGCAGCCAAGACCGGGCCCCAAGAGACACCGGGGAGCTGTTTTTT.

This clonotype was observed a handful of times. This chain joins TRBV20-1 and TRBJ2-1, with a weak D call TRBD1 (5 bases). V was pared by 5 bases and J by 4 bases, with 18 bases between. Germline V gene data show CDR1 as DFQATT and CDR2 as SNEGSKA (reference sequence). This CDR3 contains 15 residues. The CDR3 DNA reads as TGCAGTGCTCCCCCCTTAGGGGAACCTTACAATGAGCAGTTCTTC. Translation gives CSAPPLGEPYNEQFF.

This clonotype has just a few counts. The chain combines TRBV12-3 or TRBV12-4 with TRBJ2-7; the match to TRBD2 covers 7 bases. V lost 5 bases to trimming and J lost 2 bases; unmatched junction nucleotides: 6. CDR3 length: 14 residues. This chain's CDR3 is CASSGMGGTYEQYF. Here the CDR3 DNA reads TGTGCCAGCAGTGGCATGGGGGGGACCTACGAGCAGTACTTC.

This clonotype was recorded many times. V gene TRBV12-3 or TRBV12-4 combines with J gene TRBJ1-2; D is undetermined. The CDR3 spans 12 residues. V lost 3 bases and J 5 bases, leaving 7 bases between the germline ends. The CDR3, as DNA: TGTGCCAGCAGTTTGGCTGCTTATGGCTACACCTTC. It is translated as CASSLAAYGYTF.

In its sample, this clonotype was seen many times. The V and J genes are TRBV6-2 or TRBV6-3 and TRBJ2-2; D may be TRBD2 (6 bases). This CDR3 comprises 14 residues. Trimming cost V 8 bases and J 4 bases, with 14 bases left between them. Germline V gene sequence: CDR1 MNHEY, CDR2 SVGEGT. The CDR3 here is CASSIRGSTGELFF. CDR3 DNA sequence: TGTGCCAGCTCAATTCGGGGGAGCACCGGGGAGCTGTTTTTT.

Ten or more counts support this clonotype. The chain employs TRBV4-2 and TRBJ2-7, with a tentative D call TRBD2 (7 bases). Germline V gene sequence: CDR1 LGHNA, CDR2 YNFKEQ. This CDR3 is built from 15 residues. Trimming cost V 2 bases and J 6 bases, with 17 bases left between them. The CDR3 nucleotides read TGTGCCAGCAGCCAAACGTCCAGGGGAGGGACCGAGCAGTACTTC. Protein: CASSQTSRGGTEQYF.

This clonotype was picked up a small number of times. CDR3 sequence (DNA): TGCAGCGCCTTCGGTATGGGCGAGCAGTACTTC. It specifies CSAFGMGEQYF. This chain connects TRBV29-1 to TRBJ2-7; D is uncertain. This CDR3 has 11 amino acids. Between the trimmed V and J ends, which lost 7 bases and 6 bases, there was a span of 13 bases. Germline CDR1 reads SQVTM; CDR2 reads ANQGSEA.

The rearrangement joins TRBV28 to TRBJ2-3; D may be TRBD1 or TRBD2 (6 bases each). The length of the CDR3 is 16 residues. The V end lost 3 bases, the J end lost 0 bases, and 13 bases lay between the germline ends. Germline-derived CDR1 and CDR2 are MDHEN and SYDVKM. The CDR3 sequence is CASSLGGRISTDTQYF. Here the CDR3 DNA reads TGTGCCAGCAGTTTGGGGGGCCGGATTAGCACAGATACGCAGTATTTT. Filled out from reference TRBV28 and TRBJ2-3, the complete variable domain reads DVKVTQSSRYLVKRTGEKVFLECVQDMDHENMFWYRQDPGLGLRLIYFSYDVKMKEKGDIPEGYSVSREKKERFSLILESASTNQTSMYLCASSLGGRISTDTQYFGPGTRLTVL.